This T cell receptor (beta chain) comes out of a study of blood T cell repertoires in COVID-19. Study context: Both acute and convalescent COVID-19 samples were obtained from the United States, Italy and Spain.

The table came from immunoSEQ multiplex PCR; TCRdb's copy has only in-frame clones and leaves some out. This repertoire shows approximately 38,000 clones, about 80% found once; its top ten account for less than 25%. CDR3 length equals 15 residues. V was pared by 2 bases and J by 3 bases, with 4 bases of the junction left unmatched. Germline loops: CDR1 MNHNY, CDR2 SVGAGI (reference sequence). This clone was seen only a few times. V is TRBV6-6 and J is TRBJ2-5, with 9 bases matching TRBD1. Sequences were obtained from peripheral blood. This TCR came from a human donor with acute or convalescent COVID-19. The donor label of this sample is uncertain. CDR3: CASSYRDRVEETQYF. The CDR3 DNA sequence: TGTGCCAGCAGTTACCGGGACAGGGTCGAAGAGACCCAGTACTTC.